The T cell receptor beta chain described here comes from a study of blood T cell repertoires in COVID-19. Whole-study context: In each case, the material was cDNA or gDNA derived from T cells, B-cell-depleted T cells, or PBMCs.

In the original analysis: Quantification of nucleated cells was approximated via reference gene primer amplification. Repertoires were generated with immunoSEQ multiplex PCR, while TCRdb's copy carries only in-frame clones and drops some. V, J and clone size derive from that table, while D and trimming were established from the DNA sequence. The table records tens of thousands of clones, approximately 86% of them present only once. Patients of the Seattle cohort, enrolled during active infection, were followed longitudinally. Germline V lookup: CDR1 SNHLY, CDR2 FYNNEI. This CDR3 has 14 amino acids. V was pared by 3 bases and J by 1 base, with 9 bases between.

This chain links TRBV2 with TRBJ1-2; maybe TRBD1 (5 bases). The clonotype originates from a man in his forties with COVID-19, enrolled during active disease. Sequencing was done on a sample of peripheral blood. The CDR3 region is CASSDRRGNYGYTF. CDR3 DNA: TGTGCCAGCAGTGACCGGAGGGGTAACTATGGCTACACCTTC.